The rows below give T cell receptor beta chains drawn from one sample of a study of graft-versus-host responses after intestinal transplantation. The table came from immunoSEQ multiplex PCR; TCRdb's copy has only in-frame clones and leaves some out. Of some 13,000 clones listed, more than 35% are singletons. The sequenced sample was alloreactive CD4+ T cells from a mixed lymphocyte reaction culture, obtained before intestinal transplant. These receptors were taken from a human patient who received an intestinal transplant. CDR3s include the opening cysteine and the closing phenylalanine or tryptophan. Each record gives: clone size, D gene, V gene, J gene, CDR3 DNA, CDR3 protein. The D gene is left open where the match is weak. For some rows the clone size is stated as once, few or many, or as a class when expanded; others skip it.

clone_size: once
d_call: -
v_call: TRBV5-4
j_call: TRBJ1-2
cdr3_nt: TGTGCCAGCTTTGGCATCGTACCAGGAAAGATCTATGGCTACACCTTC
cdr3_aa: CASFGIVPGKIYGYTF

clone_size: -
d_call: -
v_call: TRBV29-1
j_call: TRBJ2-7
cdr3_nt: TGCAGCGTTGAAGTACCGCGAAAAAGCTCCTACGAGCAGTACTTC
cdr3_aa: CSVEVPRKSSYEQYF

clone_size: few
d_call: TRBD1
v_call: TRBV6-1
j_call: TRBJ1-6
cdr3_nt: TGTGCCAGCAAACAGGGGTCAAATTCACCCCTCCACTTT
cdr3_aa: CASKQGSNSPLHF

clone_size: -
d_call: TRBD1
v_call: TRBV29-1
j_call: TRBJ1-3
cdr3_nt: TGCAGCGCAACGACAGGGACTCCTGGAAACACCATATATTTT
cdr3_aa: CSATTGTPGNTIYF

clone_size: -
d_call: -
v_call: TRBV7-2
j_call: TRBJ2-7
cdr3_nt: TGTGCCAGCAGCTTCTGGGTTGAGGACGAGCAGTACTTC
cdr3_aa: CASSFWVEDEQYF

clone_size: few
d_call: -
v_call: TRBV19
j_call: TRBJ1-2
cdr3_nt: TGTGCCAGTACGGGAGGGGGGTCCGGCTACACCTTC
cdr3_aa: CASTGGGSGYTF

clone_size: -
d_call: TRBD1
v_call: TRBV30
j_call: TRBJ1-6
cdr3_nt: TGTGCCTGGAGCGGGCCCGGGACAGGGATTTCACCCCTCCACTTT
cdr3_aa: CAWSGPGTGISPLHF

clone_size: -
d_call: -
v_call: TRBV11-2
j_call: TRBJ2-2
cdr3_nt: TGTGCCAGCAGCTTACCTGGGCGGGAGAACACCGGGGAGCTGTTTTTT
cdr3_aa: CASSLPGRENTGELFF

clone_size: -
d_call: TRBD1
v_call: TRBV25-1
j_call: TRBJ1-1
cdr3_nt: TGTGCCAGCAGGAAGGGGACAGTTCTAAGGGCTTTCTTT
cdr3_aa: CASRKGTVLRAFF

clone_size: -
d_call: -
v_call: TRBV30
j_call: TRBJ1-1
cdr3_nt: TGTGCCTGCTTCGGGAGGAACCCCTACACTGAAGCTTTCTTT
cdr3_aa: CACFGRNPYTEAFF

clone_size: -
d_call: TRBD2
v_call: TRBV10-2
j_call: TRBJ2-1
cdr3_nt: TGCGCCCACCGTGGGGGGGAAAATGAGCAGTTCTTC
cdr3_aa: CAHRGGENEQFF

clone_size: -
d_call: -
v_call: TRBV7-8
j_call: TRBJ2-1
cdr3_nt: TGTGCCAGCAGCTTGATAGCCATTGAGCAGTTCTTC
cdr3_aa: CASSLIAIEQFF

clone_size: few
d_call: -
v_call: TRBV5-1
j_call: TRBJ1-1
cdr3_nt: TGCGCCAGCAGCTTGGCTTCGACTCTGAACACTGAAGCTTTCTTT
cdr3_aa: CASSLASTLNTEAFF

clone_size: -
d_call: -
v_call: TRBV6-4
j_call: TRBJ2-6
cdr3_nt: TGTGCCAGCAGTGGGTTGGGCTCACGACAAAGTCGGGCCAACGTCCTGACTTTC
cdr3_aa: CASSGLGSRQSRANVLTF

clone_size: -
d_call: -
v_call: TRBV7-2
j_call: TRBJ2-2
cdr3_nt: TGTGCCAGCAGCCTCTCCGGGACAACGACCGGGGAGCTGTTTTTT
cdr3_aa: CASSLSGTTTGELFF

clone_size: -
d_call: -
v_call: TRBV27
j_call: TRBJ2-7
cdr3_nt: TGTGCCAGCAGCCTGGCCCCTGGGGGGTCCTACGAGCAGTACTTC
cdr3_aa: CASSLAPGGSYEQYF

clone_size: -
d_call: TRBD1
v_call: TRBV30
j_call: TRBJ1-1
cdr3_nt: TGTGCCTGGAGAGAGGACAGGGGGTTTACTGAAGCTTTCTTT
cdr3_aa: CAWREDRGFTEAFF

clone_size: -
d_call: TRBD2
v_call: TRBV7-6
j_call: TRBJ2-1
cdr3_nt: TGTGCCAGCAGCTTATTTCGGGGGGCCTACAATGAGCAGTTCTTC
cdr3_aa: CASSLFRGAYNEQFF

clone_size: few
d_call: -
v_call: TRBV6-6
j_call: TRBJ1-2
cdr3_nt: TGTGCCAGCAGTTACTGGCCTAACTATGGCTACACCTTC
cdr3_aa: CASSYWPNYGYTF

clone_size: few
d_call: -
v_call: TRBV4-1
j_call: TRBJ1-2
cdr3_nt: TGCGCCAGCAGCCAAGACAGTAACATTAACTATGGCTACACCTTC
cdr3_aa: CASSQDSNINYGYTF

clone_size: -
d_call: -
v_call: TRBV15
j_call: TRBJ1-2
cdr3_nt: TGTGCCACCAGCAGATCACCCCCGACAGCCTATGGCTACACCTTC
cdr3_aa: CATSRSPPTAYGYTF

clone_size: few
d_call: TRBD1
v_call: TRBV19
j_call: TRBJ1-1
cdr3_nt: TGTGCCAGTACCTCGGACAGGGGGAACACTGAAGCTTTCTTT
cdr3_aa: CASTSDRGNTEAFF

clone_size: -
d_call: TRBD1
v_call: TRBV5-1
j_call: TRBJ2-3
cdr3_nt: TGCGCCAGCAGCCCGGACAGGGGGCGGGATACGCAGTATTTT
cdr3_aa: CASSPDRGRDTQYF

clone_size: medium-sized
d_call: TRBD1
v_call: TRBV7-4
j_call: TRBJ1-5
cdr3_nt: TGTGCCAGCACCAAGGACAGGGGCCGGGAGCCCCAGCATTTT
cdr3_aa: CASTKDRGREPQHF

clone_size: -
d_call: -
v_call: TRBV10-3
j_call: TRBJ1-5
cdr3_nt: TGTGCCATCAGTGAGTCACGGGGGGGCGCGCAGCCCCAGCATTTT
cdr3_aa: CAISESRGGAQPQHF

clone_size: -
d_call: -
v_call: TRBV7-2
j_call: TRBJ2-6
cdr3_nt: TGTGCCAGCAGCTTAGTGCCAGGGGGGTTCTCTGGGGCCAACGTCCTGACTTTC
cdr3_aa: CASSLVPGGFSGANVLTF

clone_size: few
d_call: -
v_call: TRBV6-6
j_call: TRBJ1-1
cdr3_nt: TGTGCCAGCAGTTGGGGGGGAGCTGAAGCTTTCTTT
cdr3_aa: CASSWGGAEAFF

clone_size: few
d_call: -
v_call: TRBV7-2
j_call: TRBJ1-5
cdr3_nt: TGTGCCAGCAGCTTAGCCGTGCGAGGGCCCCAGCATTTT
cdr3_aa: CASSLAVRGPQHF

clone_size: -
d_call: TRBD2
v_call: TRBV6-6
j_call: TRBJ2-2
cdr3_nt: TGTGCCAGCAGTTACAGAACTAGCGGTTCTACCGGGGAGCTGTTTTTT
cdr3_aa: CASSYRTSGSTGELFF

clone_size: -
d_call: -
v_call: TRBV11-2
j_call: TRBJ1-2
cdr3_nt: TGTGCCAGCACCCCCTTCGGTCCCAACTATGGCTACACCTTC
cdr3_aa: CASTPFGPNYGYTF

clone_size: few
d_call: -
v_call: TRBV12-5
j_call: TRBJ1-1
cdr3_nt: TGTGCTAGTGGTTTGGCAAGTTCGAGTTCAGCTTTCTTT
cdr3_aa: CASGLASSSSAFF

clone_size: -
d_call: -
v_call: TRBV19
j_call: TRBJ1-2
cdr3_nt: TGTGCCAGTAGTCCCACGGTGGGGGGTTATGGCTACACCTTC
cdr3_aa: CASSPTVGGYGYTF

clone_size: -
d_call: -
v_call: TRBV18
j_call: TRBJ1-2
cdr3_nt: TGTGCCAGCTCACCCTTACAGGCTGGGGATGGCTACACCTTC
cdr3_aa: CASSPLQAGDGYTF

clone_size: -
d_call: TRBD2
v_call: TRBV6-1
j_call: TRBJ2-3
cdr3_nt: TGTGCCAGCAGTGCCCAACTAGCGGGGGGGAAAGATACGCAGTATTTT
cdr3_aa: CASSAQLAGGKDTQYF

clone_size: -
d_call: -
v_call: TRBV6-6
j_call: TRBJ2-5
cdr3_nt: TGTGCCAGCAGGGGGAGCACGGGTATGGCCCAGTACTTC
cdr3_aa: CASRGSTGMAQYF

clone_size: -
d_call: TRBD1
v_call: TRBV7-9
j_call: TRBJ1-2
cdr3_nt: TGTGCCAGCAGCTTTGGACAGGTTGGGGTTGGCTATGGCTACACCTTC
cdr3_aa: CASSFGQVGVGYGYTF

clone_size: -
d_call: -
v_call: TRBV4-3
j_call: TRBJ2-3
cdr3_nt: TGCGCCAGCAGCCAAGGTGGGAGCGGATGGGGGGTCGGCACAGATACGCAGTATTTT
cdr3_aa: CASSQGGSGWGVGTDTQYF

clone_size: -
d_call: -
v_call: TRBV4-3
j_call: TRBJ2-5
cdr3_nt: TGCGCCAGCAGCCACGGAGGGGGGGGCGAAGAGACCCAGTACTTC
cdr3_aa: CASSHGGGGEETQYF

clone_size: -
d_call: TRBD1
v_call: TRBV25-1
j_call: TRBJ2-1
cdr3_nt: TGTGCCAGCAGTGGATTACCGGGACAGGGGTTTGAGCAGTTCTTC
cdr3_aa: CASSGLPGQGFEQFF

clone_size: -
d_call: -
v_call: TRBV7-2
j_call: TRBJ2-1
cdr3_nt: TGTGCCAGCAGCATTCGTAGGGGGTTCGACAATGAGCAGCTCTTC
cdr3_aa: CASSIRRGFDNEQLF

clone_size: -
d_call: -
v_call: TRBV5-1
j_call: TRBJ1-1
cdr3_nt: TGCGCCAGCAGCTTGGGGCGGGCTTTGAACACTGAAGCTTTCTTT
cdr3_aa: CASSLGRALNTEAFF

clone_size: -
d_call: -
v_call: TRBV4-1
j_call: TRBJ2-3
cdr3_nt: TGCGCCAGCAGCCAAGATGGAGGGGACACAGATACGCAGTATTTT
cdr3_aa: CASSQDGGDTDTQYF

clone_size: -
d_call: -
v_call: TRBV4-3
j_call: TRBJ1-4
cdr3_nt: TGCGCCAGCAGCCAATTAACCGGGGGTAAACTGTTTTTT
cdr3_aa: CASSQLTGGKLFF

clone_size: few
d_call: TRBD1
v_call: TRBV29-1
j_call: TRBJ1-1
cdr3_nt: TGCAGCGGAGGACAGGGGAACACTGAAGCTTTCTTT
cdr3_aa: CSGGQGNTEAFF

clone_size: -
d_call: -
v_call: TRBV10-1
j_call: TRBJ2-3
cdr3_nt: TGCGCCAGCAGTTCCACTAGGGCGGGATATACAGATACGCAGTATTTT
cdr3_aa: CASSSTRAGYTDTQYF

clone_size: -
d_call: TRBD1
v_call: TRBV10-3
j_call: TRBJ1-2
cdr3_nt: TGTGCCATCAGCCAACAGGGGTCTGATGGCTACACCTTC
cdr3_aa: CAISQQGSDGYTF

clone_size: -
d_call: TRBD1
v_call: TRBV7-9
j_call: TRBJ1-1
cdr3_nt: TGTGCCAGCAGCTTTCGGCAGGGGGTTACCATGAACACTGAAGCTTTCTTT
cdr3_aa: CASSFRQGVTMNTEAFF